Listed below are T cell receptor beta chains from one sample, sequenced in a study of graft-versus-host responses after intestinal transplantation. No cognate antigen is known for these TCRs. Clones were sequenced by immunoSEQ multiplex PCR, and TCRdb holds only the in-frame ones, with some missing. The repertoire holds about 78,000 clones, with 87% as singletons. Sample: unstimulated CD8+ T cells sorted from spleen or lymph node cells, taken before transplant. The source of these receptors is a human donor who was the organ donor for an intestinal transplant. The CDR3 runs from the conserved cysteine through the conserved F or W. D genes are given only for firm matches. Rows give clone size only sometimes, using once, few, many, or a class for an expanded clone.

TRBV7-9	13	TRBJ2-7	NA	NA	CASSFDSSYEQYF	TGTGCCAGCAGCTTCGACAGCTCCTACGAGCAGTACTTC
TRBV7-9	13	TRBJ1-3	NA	once	CASSLAHGDTIYF	TGTGCCAGCAGCTTAGCCCATGGGGACACCATATATTTT
TRBV28	14	TRBJ1-5	NA	NA	CASSLDFSNQPQHF	TGTGCCAGCAGTTTAGATTTTAGCAATCAGCCCCAGCATTTT
TRBV28	19	TRBJ1-6	NA	NA	CASSPSRGRIASYNSPLHF	TGTGCCAGTTCCCCTTCGAGGGGCCGGATCGCCTCCTATAATTCACCCCTCCACTTT
TRBV19	14	TRBJ1-5	NA	NA	CASSIGYSDQPQHF	TGTGCCAGTAGTATAGGGTACAGCGATCAGCCCCAGCATTTT
TRBV4-1	13	TRBJ2-7	NA	NA	CASSREGGPEQYF	TGCGCCAGCAGCCGAGAAGGGGGGCCCGAGCAGTACTTC
TRBV9	15	TRBJ2-7	NA	once	CASSVGVGLGGEQYF	TGTGCCAGCAGCGTAGGGGTCGGTCTCGGCGGCGAGCAGTACTTC
TRBV2	13	TRBJ2-2	NA	NA	CASSEGNTGELFF	TGTGCCAGCAGCGAAGGGAACACCGGGGAGCTGTTTTTT
TRBV9	14	TRBJ2-3	TRBD2	NA	CASSARTRTDTQYF	TGTGCCAGCAGCGCTCGGACTAGAACAGATACGCAGTATTTT
TRBV19	19	TRBJ1-5	NA	NA	CASSTLTAPEDGSNQPQHF	TGTGCCAGTAGTACGCTGACAGCTCCTGAAGATGGGAGCAATCAGCCCCAGCATTTT
TRBV7-2	12	TRBJ1-6	NA	NA	CASSLEYSPLHF	TGTGCCAGCAGCTTAGAGTATTCACCCCTCCACTTT
TRBV9	17	TRBJ2-6	TRBD1	few	CASSVGTGPSGANVLTF	TGTGCCAGCAGCGTAGGGACAGGGCCCTCTGGGGCCAACGTCCTGACTTTC
TRBV6-4	15	TRBJ2-2	TRBD1	few	CASSKQGASTGELFF	TGTGCCAGCAGCAAACAGGGGGCGAGCACCGGGGAGCTGTTTTTT
TRBV6-6	13	TRBJ2-5	NA	NA	CASTGGDVGTQYF	TGTGCCAGCACCGGGGGAGATGTCGGGACCCAGTACTTC